Shown below are 16 T cell receptor beta chains from a single sample sequenced in a study of radiotherapy plus CTLA-4 blockade in lung cancer. Generated by immunoSEQ multiplex PCR, the TCRdb table keeps only in-frame clones and is missing some. The sample yields about 59,000 clones, less than 85% seen once. Sample: peripheral blood, taken from a patient treated with radiotherapy plus ipilimumab. These receptors came from a human donor with non-small cell lung cancer who had a complete response to radiotherapy plus ipilimumab.

The V and J genes are TRBV18 and TRBJ2-2; 15 positions agree with TRBD2. The CDR3 spans 17 residues. V was clipped by 1 base and J by 5 bases; unmatched bases: 2. Per germline, CDR1 KGHSH and CDR2 LQKENI. CDR3 loop: CASSPRGTSGGTGELFF. CDR3 nucleotide sequence: TGTGCCAGCTCACCACGAGGGACTAGCGGGGGGACCGGGGAGCTGTTTTTT. Together with reference TRBV18 and TRBJ2-2, the CDR3 gives the full variable domain: NAGVMQNPRHLVRRRGQEARLRCSPMKGHSHVYWYRQLPEEGLKFMVYLQKENIIDESGMPKERFSAEFPKEGPSILRIQQVVRGDSAAYFCASSPRGTSGGTGELFFGEGSRLTVL.

V usage is TRBV7-2 and J usage is TRBJ1-3; maybe TRBD1 (5 bases). V was cut by 4 bases and J by 0 bases, with 10 bases left in between. Germline CDR1 SGHTA, CDR2 FQGNSA. The CDR3 is 15 residues long. This CDR3 reads CASSSSGGSGNTIYF. The CDR3 DNA reads as TGTGCCAGCAGCTCCTCGGGGGGCTCTGGAAACACCATATATTTT.

This chain connects TRBV15 to TRBJ2-1; D might be TRBD1 (7 bases). The CDR3 sequence is 16 residues long. Germline lookup yields CDR1 LNHNV and CDR2 YYDKDF (reference sequence). Trimming shortened V by 3 bases and J by 4 bases, and 16 bases separated the two germline ends. The chain's CDR3 is CATSSPGGGLYNEQFF. CDR3 bases: TGTGCCACCAGCAGTCCAGGAGGGGGCCTATACAATGAGCAGTTCTTC.

The V and J genes are TRBV9 and TRBJ1-5, with TRBD1 as a possible D gene (6 bases). The V end lost 3 bases, the J end lost 7 bases, and 14 bases lay between the germline ends. The CDR3 consists of 14 residues. Germline lookup yields CDR1 SGDLS and CDR2 YYNGEE. The DNA of the CDR3 is TGTGCCAGCAGCGGCGGGGGGCTAGGGCAGCCCCAGCATTTT. Its protein is CASSGGGLGQPQHF. The variable domain in full, completed from reference TRBV9 and TRBJ1-5, reads DSGVTQTPKHLITATGQRVTLRCSPRSGDLSVYWYQQSLDQGLQFLIQYYNGEERAKGNILERFSAQQFPDLHSELNLSSLELGDSALYFCASSGGGLGQPQHFGDGTRLSIL.

This clone occurred once. The CDR3: CASSLSTGGYGYTF. Written as DNA, the CDR3 is TGTGCCAGCAGTTTGTCGACAGGGGGCTATGGCTACACCTTC. The gene calls are TRBV28 and TRBJ1-2, with 9 bases lining up with TRBD1. The ends lost 3 bases at V and 4 bases at J; junction bases unmatched: 3. CDR1 is MDHEN and CDR2 is SYDVKM in the germline V gene. CDR3 length equals 14 residues.

This clone has only one observation. The chain combines TRBV27 with TRBJ2-5; perhaps TRBD2 as D (6 bases). Trimming cost V 3 bases and J 5 bases, with 10 bases left between them. The CDR3 loop spans 13 amino acids. Germline V CDR1 and CDR2: MNHEY, SMNVEV (reference sequence). The CDR3 DNA reads as TGTGCCAGCAGTTTGCGGGGACGGGAGACCCAGTACTTC. Its protein product is CASSLRGRETQYF.

This clone was seen a few times. This chain uses TRBV7-3 with TRBJ1-2, with a weak D call TRBD1 (5 bases). The CDR3 is 13 residues long. Trimming cost V 2 bases and J 2 bases, with 6 bases left between them. Looked up from germline, CDR1 is SGHTA and CDR2 is FQGTGA. The CDR3 DNA reads TGTGCCAGCAGCTTACAGGGCAACTATGGCTACACCTTC. Encoded protein: CASSLQGNYGYTF.

The chain recombines TRBV19 with TRBJ2-2; 11 bases agree with TRBD2. Germline V gene lookup returns CDR1 LNHDA and CDR2 SQIVND (reference sequence). V shed 6 bases, J shed 4 bases, and the junction held 19 bases outside the gene matches. The length of the CDR3 is 20 residues. The CDR3 DNA is TGTGCCAGTAGCGACCCACTAGCGGGAGTATATCGATTTGCCACCGGGGAGCTGTTTTTT. This sequence encodes CASSDPLAGVYRFATGELFF.

This chain uses TRBV6-1 with TRBJ2-3; 7 positions match TRBD1. The CDR3 consists of 14 residues. Losses at the gene ends were 7 bases for V and 1 base for J; bases not matched to a gene: 5. The germline V gene has CDR1 MNHNS and CDR2 SASEGT. The CDR3 reads CASTTDRRTDTQYF. DNA for the CDR3: TGTGCCAGCACCACGGACAGGCGCACAGATACGCAGTATTTT.

This chain connects TRBV9 to TRBJ2-5; 12 positions agree with TRBD2. This CDR3 is 17 amino acids long. Unmatched junction bases numbered 8, after V lost 0 bases and J lost 5 bases. The germline gives CDR1 SGDLS, CDR2 YYNGEE. CDR3 region: CASSVGASGGGFETQYF. CDR3 DNA sequence: TGTGCCAGCAGCGTAGGGGCTAGCGGGGGGGGTTTTGAGACCCAGTACTTC.

This chain joins TRBV6-5 and TRBJ1-1; D remains unclear. Trimming pared 2 bases from V and 1 base from J, leaving 5 bases between. The CDR3 is 13 amino acids. The germline V gene has CDR1 MNHEY and CDR2 SVGAGI. The CDR3 here is CASSYGRNTEAFF. The CDR3 DNA sequence: TGTGCCAGCAGTTACGGGAGGAACACTGAAGCTTTCTTT.

The CDR3, as DNA: TGTGCCAGCAGCTTAGTCGGGCCTCAAATCGGGAGGTATGGCTACACCTTC. Translating it yields CASSLVGPQIGRYGYTF. J is TRBJ1-2 and V is TRBV7-2; no firm D call. Between the trimmed V and J ends, which lost 1 base and 5 bases, there was a span of 20 bases. The germline gives CDR1 SGHTA, CDR2 FQGNSA. This CDR3 region has 17 residues.

The genes are TRBV7-9 and TRBJ1-3; D possibly corresponds to TRBD1 (6 bases). The CDR3 consists of 18 residues. V shed 5 bases and J shed 0 bases, with 20 bases lying between them. Germline V gene data show CDR1 as SEHNR and CDR2 as FQNEAQ (reference sequence). Here the CDR3 reads CASSPRMGAFLSGNTIYF. CDR3 in DNA: TGTGCCAGCAGCCCCCGAATGGGGGCTTTTCTCTCTGGAAACACCATATATTTT.

The rearrangement uses TRBV7-2 and TRBJ2-3; no clear D gene. Trimming cost V 5 bases and J 0 bases, with 12 bases left between them. The CDR3 is made up of 15 amino acids. Germline assignment: CDR1 SGHTA and CDR2 FQGNSA. The chain's CDR3 is CASSARVVSTDTQYF. The CDR3 bases are TGTGCCAGCAGCGCCCGGGTCGTGAGCACAGATACGCAGTATTTT.

This rearrangement joins TRBV6-5 to TRBJ2-7; 9 bases fit TRBD1. Unmatched junction bases numbered 5, after V lost 5 bases and J lost 3 bases. CDR1 is MNHEY and CDR2 is SVGAGI in the germline V gene. The length of the CDR3 is 14 residues. CDR3: CASSRGTGSYEQYF. As DNA, the CDR3 is TGTGCCAGCAGTCGTGGGACAGGGAGCTACGAGCAGTACTTC.

This chain connects TRBV10-3 to TRBJ1-1, with 7 bases identical to TRBD1. Looked up from germline, CDR1 is ENHRY and CDR2 is SYGVKD. With 7 bases clipped from V and 4 bases from J, the junction kept 3 bases outside the gene matches. The CDR3 runs 12 residues. CDR3 amino acids: CAIKGAGTEAFF. CDR3 in DNA: TGTGCCATCAAGGGGGCGGGCACTGAAGCTTTCTTT.